The T cell receptor (beta chain) described here comes from a study of T cells after yellow fever vaccination. Each CDR3 protein gets one entry after TCRdb re-called the 5' RACE reads with MiXCR. The sample lists tens of thousands of distinct CDR3 sequences; about 7.9% were seen once. This clonotype showed up many times. The sample consisted of CD8+ T cells sorted from PBMCs, taken around 16 days after the first yellow fever vaccination. This clonotype was obtained from a man aged 18 to 30 who received the YFV17D yellow fever vaccine.

Written as DNA, the CDR3 is TGCGCCAGCAGCTACACAGGGGGTGTCGCTGAAGCTTTCTTT. Its protein product is CASSYTGGVAEAFF. This rearrangement joins TRBV5-1 to TRBJ1-1; TRBD1 matches 8 bases. J lost 6 bases, V lost 3 bases, and 7 bases had no gene match. CDR1 is SGHRS and CDR2 is YFSETQ in the germline V gene. The CDR3 runs to 14 residues.